This TCR beta chain emerged from a study of CD4 T cells in relation to SARS-CoV-2 and coronaviruses. Before the COVID-19 pandemic, during about 2011-2019, CD4+ T cells were taken from unexposed donors. Isolation of CD4+ T cells took place after approximately 11 days in culture. CDR3 length: 15 amino acids. V was pared by 2 bases and J by 7 bases, with 17 bases between. Germline loops: CDR1 MNHEY, CDR2 SVGAGI. The repertoire was sequenced with immunoSEQ multiplex PCR; TCRdb's copy has only in-frame clones and lacks some. The repertoire holds about 24,000 clones, around 76% seen once, with around 12% in the top ten. As regards this clone: Its cognate antigen is unknown.

The sequenced sample was CD4+ T cells from PBMCs, cultured in vitro. J is TRBJ1-2 and V is TRBV6-5, with D perhaps TRBD1 (5 bases). The sequence was collected from a human donor in good health. The chain's CDR3 is CASSYGGTYTTGYTF. For the CDR3, the DNA is TGTGCCAGCAGTTACGGAGGGACCTACACGACTGGCTACACCTTC.